One and the same sample provided the 13 T cell receptor beta chains below, sequenced in a study of blood T cells in healthy people across ages. A J-beta primer mix and a sample-barcoded 5' primer were used in a second PCR of roughly 7 to 12 cycles. Using its own MiXCR run on the 5' RACE reads, TCRdb lists one record per CDR3 protein. The sample lists around 1.5 million distinct CDR3 sequences, about 32% occurring once. The sample consisted of blood. The receptor source for this set is a woman between 25 and 40 years old in good health.

The J gene is TRBJ1-4, the V gene TRBV5-1, with 10 bases fitting TRBD1. The CDR3 spans 15 residues. V lost 4 bases and J lost 3; bases outside the gene matches: 3. CDR1 and CDR2 from the germline V gene are SGHRS and YFSETQ. The CDR3 DNA reads TGCGCCAGCAGCCCGGACAGGGGGTCTAATGAAAAACTGTTTTTT. This codes for CASSPDRGSNEKLFF.

This clonotype showed up just a few times. The chain has TRBV5-8 and TRBJ2-3; TRBD1 matches at 9 bases. The CDR3 has 15 residues. V was pared by 3 bases and J by 3 bases, with 5 bases of the junction left unmatched. CDR1 is SGHTS and CDR2 is YDEGEE in the germline V gene. CDR3 nucleotides: TGTGCCAGCAGCTACCCGGGACAGGGAACAGATACGCAGTATTTT. Protein product: CASSYPGQGTDTQYF.

This sequence joins TRBV6-4 and TRBJ2-3; D is unclear. Deletions cut 8 bases from V and 3 bases from J, with 18 bases between. CDR3 length: 15 amino acids. CDR1 MRHNA and CDR2 SNTAGT come from the germline V gene. The CDR3 loop reads CASGERATGTDTQYF. The CDR3 DNA reads TGTGCCAGCGGGGAACGGGCAACTGGAACAGATACGCAGTATTTT.

This clonotype has more than one count but fewer than ten. The rearrangement links TRBV7-2 to TRBJ2-6; D might be TRBD1 or TRBD2, each matching 5 bases. V gave up 7 bases and J gave up 3 bases, with 10 bases separating them. Looked up from germline, CDR1 is SGHTA and CDR2 is FQGNSA. The length of the CDR3 is 14 residues. The DNA for the CDR3 is TGTGCCAGCACCCCGAGGGGTGGGGCCAACGTCCTGACTTTC. This encodes CASTPRGGANVLTF.

Notes on this clonotype: With a much larger clone just one base away, this may be a read error. The DNA of the CDR3 is TGTGCCAGCAGCAACACAGGGGGCCCAGATACGCAGTATTTT. This encodes CASSNTGGPDTQYF. The rearrangement links TRBV7-9 to TRBJ2-3; 9 bases fit TRBD1. The V segment lost 5 bases and the J segment 4 bases; nucleotides outside the gene matches: 4. This CDR3 region has 14 residues. Per germline, CDR1 SEHNR and CDR2 FQNEAQ (reference sequence).

The chain employs TRBV3-1 and TRBJ2-4, with 8 bases matching TRBD1. Trimming removed 3 bases from V and 13 bases from J; junction bases left unmatched: 11. This CDR3 region has 14 residues. Germline CDR1 reads LGHDT; CDR2 reads YNNKEL (reference sequence). CDR3 sequence reads: CASSHPRGRGEQYF. CDR3 nucleotide sequence: TGTGCCAGCAGCCATCCCAGGGGGCGAGGGGAGCAGTACTTC.

The V gene is TRBV6-5, the J gene TRBJ1-1; TRBD1 is a possible D gene (5 bases). This CDR3 comprises 15 residues. V lost 2 bases and J 1 base, leaving 11 bases between the germline ends. Germline V CDR1 and CDR2: MNHEY, SVGAGI. CDR3 nucleotides: TGTGCCAGCAGTTACGAGGGGCACCCGAACACTGAAGCTTTCTTT. Translating it yields CASSYEGHPNTEAFF.

A word on this clonotype: Relative to the germline gene, one junction end is altered; a read error may explain this. The chain recombines TRBV4-1 with TRBJ2-7; 7 nucleotides agree with TRBD2. Germline CDR1 reads MGHRA; CDR2 reads YSYEKL. This CDR3 is built from 15 residues. As DNA, the CDR3 is TGCACCAGCAGCCAAGATCCCCAGCGGGACTACGAGCAGTACTTC. It yields the protein CTSSQDPQRDYEQYF.

This clonotype was recorded a few times. The chain joins TRBV28 to TRBJ1-2, with 10 bases that match TRBD1. Germline-derived CDR1 and CDR2 are MDHEN and SYDVKM. V trimming: 3 bases; J trimming: 2 bases; junction bases outside the gene matches: 6. The CDR3 runs 16 residues. CDR3 in DNA: TGTGCCAGCAGTTTTGGACCGGGACAGGGGAACTATGGCTACACCTTC. It codes for CASSFGPGQGNYGYTF.

The table lists this clonotype with a count of one. This chain uses TRBV20-1 with TRBJ1-5; 10 nucleotides agree with TRBD1. The V gene's germline CDR1 is DFQATT and CDR2 SNEGSKA (reference sequence). This CDR3 region has 16 residues. V shed 4 bases, J shed 4 bases, and the junction held 10 bases outside the gene matches. DNA for the CDR3: TGCAGTGCTACACAGGGACAGGGGCGAGGGAATCAGCCCCAGCATTTT. It is translated as CSATQGQGRGNQPQHF.

The chain recombines TRBV28 with TRBJ2-1, with D possibly TRBD2 on 6 matching bases. Trimming cost V 8 bases and J 11 bases, with 13 bases left between them. Looked up from germline, CDR1 is MDHEN and CDR2 is SYDVKM. The CDR3 extends over 11 amino acids. CDR3 DNA: TGTGCCAGCGGGGGGATGGGGAAGCAGTTCTTC. Its protein is CASGGMGKQFF. Variable domain in full (rest from reference TRBV28 and TRBJ2-1): DVKVTQSSRYLVKRTGEKVFLECVQDMDHENMFWYRQDPGLGLRLIYFSYDVKMKEKGDIPEGYSVSREKKERFSLILESASTNQTSMYLCASGGMGKQFFGPGTRLTVL.

There are a few counts of this clonotype. V gene TRBV12-3 or TRBV12-4 combines with J gene TRBJ1-2, with D perhaps matching TRBD1 (5 bases). V lost 8 bases, J lost 4 bases, and 11 bases lay in between. The CDR3 extends over 12 amino acids. CDR3 protein: CASSRGFYGYTF. CDR3 bases: TGTGCCAGCTCCCGGGGCTTCTATGGCTACACCTTC.

This clonotype was seen more than once but under ten times. The chain links TRBV5-1 to TRBJ2-7; 7 bases map to TRBD2. This CDR3 has 15 amino acids. Unmatched junction bases numbered 5, after V lost 0 bases and J lost 2 bases. Germline V gene data show CDR1 as SGHRS and CDR2 as YFSETQ. The CDR3 sequence is CASSLEGLGAYEQYF. CDR3 nucleotides: TGCGCCAGCAGCTTGGAAGGACTAGGGGCCTACGAGCAGTACTTC.